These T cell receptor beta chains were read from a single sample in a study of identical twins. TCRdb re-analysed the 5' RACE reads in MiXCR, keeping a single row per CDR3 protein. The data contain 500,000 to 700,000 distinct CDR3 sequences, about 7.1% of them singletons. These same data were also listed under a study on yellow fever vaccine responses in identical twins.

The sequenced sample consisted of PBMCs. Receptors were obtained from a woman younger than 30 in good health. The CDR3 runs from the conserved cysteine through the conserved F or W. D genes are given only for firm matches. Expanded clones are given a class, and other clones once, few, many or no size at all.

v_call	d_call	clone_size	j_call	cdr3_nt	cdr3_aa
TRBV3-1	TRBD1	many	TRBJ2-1	TGTGCCAGCAGGCGACAGGGCCCTAATGAGCAGTTCTTC	CASRRQGPNEQFF
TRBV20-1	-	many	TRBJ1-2	TGCAGTGCTAGAGACCCCTCCAAGGATGGCTACACCTTC	CSARDPSKDGYTF
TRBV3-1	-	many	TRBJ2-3	TGTGCCAGCAGCCAAGAACCGGCGATATCGGGCACAGATACGCAGTATTTT	CASSQEPAISGTDTQYF
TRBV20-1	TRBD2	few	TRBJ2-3	TGCAGTGCTAGCGGGGGGGTGGCAGATACGCAGTATTTT	CSASGGVADTQYF
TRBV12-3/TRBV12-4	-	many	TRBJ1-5	TGTGCCAGCAGCGTGACAGGTTACCAGCCCCAGCATTTT	CASSVTGYQPQHF
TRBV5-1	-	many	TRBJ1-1	TGCGCCAGCAGCTTAAACAGGTACACTGAAGCTTTCTTT	CASSLNRYTEAFF
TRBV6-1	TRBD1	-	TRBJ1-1	TGTGCCAGCAGTCCCCAAGGGACAGGGATCGCTGAAGCTTTCTTT	CASSPQGTGIAEAFF
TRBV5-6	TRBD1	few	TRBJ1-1	TGTGCCAGCAGCTCGATTCGGACAGGGGGTAGCACTGAAGCTTTCTTT	CASSSIRTGGSTEAFF
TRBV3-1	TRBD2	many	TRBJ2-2	TGTGCCAGCAGCCAGCCAGTCGGGGGGGCCCTAGCCGGGGAGCTGTTTTTT	CASSQPVGGALAGELFF
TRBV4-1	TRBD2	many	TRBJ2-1	TGCGCCAGCAGCCAGCCTACTAGCGGGAGGGGGAATGAGCAGTTCTTC	CASSQPTSGRGNEQFF
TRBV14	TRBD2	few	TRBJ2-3	TGTGCCAGCAGCCACCCGTTCCCAGCGGGAGGACCAGATACGCAGTATTTT	CASSHPFPAGGPDTQYF
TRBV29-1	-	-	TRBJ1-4	TGCAGCGTTGTCGGGGACGATGAAAAACTGTTTTTT	CSVVGDDEKLFF
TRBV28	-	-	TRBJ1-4	TGTGCCAGCAGCCCTTTAACCTTCCTTGCAACTAATGAAAAACTGTTTTTT	CASSPLTFLATNEKLFF
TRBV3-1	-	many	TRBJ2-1	TGTGCCAGCAGCCAAGATCGAAGCGGTAGCTCCTACAATGAGCAGTTCTTC	CASSQDRSGSSYNEQFF
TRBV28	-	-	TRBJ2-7	TGTGCCAGCAGTCCCCCACCTTCCTACGAGCAGTACTTC	CASSPPPSYEQYF
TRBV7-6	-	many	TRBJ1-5	TGTGCCAGCAGCTTAAGGGATTATCAGCCCCAGCATTTT	CASSLRDYQPQHF
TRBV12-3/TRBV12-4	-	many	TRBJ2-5	TGTGCCAGCAGTTTTCAACAGGGTTTGGGAGAGACCCAGTACTTC	CASSFQQGLGETQYF
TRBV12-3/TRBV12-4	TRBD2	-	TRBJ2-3	TGTGCCAGCAGTATAACGGGACTAGCGGCCTTCACAGATACGCAGTATTTT	CASSITGLAAFTDTQYF
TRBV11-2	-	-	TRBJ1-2	TGTGCCAGCAGCCCCCCCGGGGCCTTTGGCTACACCTTC	CASSPPGAFGYTF
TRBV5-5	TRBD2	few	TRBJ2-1	TGTGCCAGCAGCTTTGACGGGAGGGCATCCTACAATGAGCAGTTCTTC	CASSFDGRASYNEQFF
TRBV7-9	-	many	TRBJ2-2	TGTGCCAGCAGCTCACCATATACCGGGGAGCTGTTTTTT	CASSSPYTGELFF
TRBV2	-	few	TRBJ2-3	TGTGCCAGGACCTGGGGTTCGGGTCGCACAGATACGCAGTATTTT	CARTWGSGRTDTQYF
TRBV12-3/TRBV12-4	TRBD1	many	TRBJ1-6	TGTGCCAGCAGCCCGGGACAGGGTGCCTATAATTCACCCCTCCACTTT	CASSPGQGAYNSPLHF
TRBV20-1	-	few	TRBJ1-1	TGCAGTGCTAGAGAGATCGTGAGGGGGACTGAAGCTTTCTTT	CSAREIVRGTEAFF
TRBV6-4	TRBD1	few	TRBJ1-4	TGTGCCAGCAGACAACAGGGGACCTACTCATTTGCAACTAATGAAAAACTGTTTTTT	CASRQQGTYSFATNEKLFF
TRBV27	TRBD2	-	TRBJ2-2	TGTGCCAGCAGCCCGCGGGAGAGGGGCGGGGAGCTGTTTTTT	CASSPRERGGELFF
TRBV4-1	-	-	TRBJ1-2	TGCGCCAGCAGCCAAGATTTTGATGGCTACACCTTC	CASSQDFDGYTF
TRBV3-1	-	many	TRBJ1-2	TGTGCCAGCAGCCAACTTGGCGATCGGGTCTATGGCTACACCTTC	CASSQLGDRVYGYTF
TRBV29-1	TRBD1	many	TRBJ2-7	TGCAGCGTTGTTGAGGGGACAGGTCCCTACGAGCAGTACTTC	CSVVEGTGPYEQYF
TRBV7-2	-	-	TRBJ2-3	TGTGCCAGCAGCCTAAGCAGGGGAATTAGCACAGATACGCAGTATTTT	CASSLSRGISTDTQYF
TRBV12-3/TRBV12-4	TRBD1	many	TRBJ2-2	TGTGCCAGCAGTCTCCATTTAGGGACAGGGGAGGGCACCGGGGAGCTGTTTTTT	CASSLHLGTGEGTGELFF
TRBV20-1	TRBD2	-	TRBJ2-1	TGCAGTGCTAGAGGTGTGCGGGGGTACAATGAGCAGTTCTTC	CSARGVRGYNEQFF
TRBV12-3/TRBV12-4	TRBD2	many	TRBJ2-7	TGTGCCAGCAGTTTAAGCGGGAGGGCCTACGAGCAGTACTTC	CASSLSGRAYEQYF
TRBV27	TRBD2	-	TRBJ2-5	TGTGCCAGCAGTCCTGGGACTAGCGGGAGGGCCAGAGAGACCCAGTACTTC	CASSPGTSGRARETQYF
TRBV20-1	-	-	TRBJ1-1	TGCAGTGCTGAGCGGGGGGGGAACACTGAAGCTTTCTTT	CSAERGGNTEAFF
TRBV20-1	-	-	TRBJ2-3	TGCAGTGCTAGAGATCTTGAAACAGATACGCAGTATTTT	CSARDLETDTQYF
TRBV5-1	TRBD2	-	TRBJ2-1	TGCGCCAGCAGCTTGGGGCTAGCGGGGGTGGAGGAGCAGTTCTTC	CASSLGLAGVEEQFF
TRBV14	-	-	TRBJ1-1	TGTGCCAGCAGCCAGGGCTTTAGGGCTTTCTTT	CASSQGFRAFF
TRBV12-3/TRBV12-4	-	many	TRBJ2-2	TGTGCCAGCAGTTTAGGTGGCGTGGGCACCGGGGAGCTGTTTTTT	CASSLGGVGTGELFF
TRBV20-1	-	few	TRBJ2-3	TGCAGTGCTGAGAATCGGGCTACAGATACGCAGTATTTT	CSAENRATDTQYF
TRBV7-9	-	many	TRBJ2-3	TGTGCCAGCAGCCTTCGTCTCAGGGACGATACGCAGTATTTT	CASSLRLRDDTQYF
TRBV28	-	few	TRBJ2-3	TGTGCCAGCTGGATAGGGTTTGGCACAGATACGCAGTATTTT	CASWIGFGTDTQYF
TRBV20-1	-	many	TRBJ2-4	TGCAGTGCTAGAGCCCCCGGGGCAGCTCAAAACATTCAGTACTTC	CSARAPGAAQNIQYF
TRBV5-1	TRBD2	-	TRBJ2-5	TGCGCCAGCAGCTTCCTTGCGGGGGGGCTTGAGACCCAGTACTTC	CASSFLAGGLETQYF
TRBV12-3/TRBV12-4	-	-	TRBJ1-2	TGTCACCGACCGTCCAACTATGGCTACACCTTC	CHRPSNYGYTF
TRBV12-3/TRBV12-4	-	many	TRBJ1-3	TGTGCCAGCAGTACCCTTGGACAGTCCTCTGGAAACACCATATATTTT	CASSTLGQSSGNTIYF
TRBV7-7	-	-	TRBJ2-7	TGTGCCAGCGCCCCTGGACAAGTTGGCGAGCAGTACTTC	CASAPGQVGEQYF
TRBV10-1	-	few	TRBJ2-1	TGCGCCAGCAGCAGTTTGACCAATGAGCAGTTCTTC	CASSSLTNEQFF
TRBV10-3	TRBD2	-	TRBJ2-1	TGTGCCATCAGCCCTGGGGGGCGGGGGGGCCTCAATGAGCAGTTCTTC	CAISPGGRGGLNEQFF
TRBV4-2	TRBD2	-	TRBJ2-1	TGTGCCAGCAGCCAAGAGAGAGAGCGGGGGGGCAATGAGCAGTTCTTC	CASSQERERGGNEQFF
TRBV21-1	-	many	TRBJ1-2	TGTGCCAGCACTGGACTGGAAGCAATCTATGGCTACACCTTC	CASTGLEAIYGYTF
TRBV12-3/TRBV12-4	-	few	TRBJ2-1	TGTGCCAGCACCCTCGGTATCCCATACAATGAGCAGTTCTTC	CASTLGIPYNEQFF
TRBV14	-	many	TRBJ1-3	TGTGCCAGCAGAACTGGAAACACCATATATTTT	CASRTGNTIYF
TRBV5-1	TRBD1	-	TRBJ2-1	TGCGCCAGCGTTCCGGGACAGGCTACGACAGACTACAATGAGCAGTTCTTC	CASVPGQATTDYNEQFF
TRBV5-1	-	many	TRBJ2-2	TGCGCCAGCAGCCCTCTGGCAGGGCAGGGCGGGGAGCTGTTTTTT	CASSPLAGQGGELFF